In its sample, the clone carrying this TCR beta chain was seen many times. The antigen is undetermined. 5'-RACE, quantitative and with molecular barcodes, yielded the TCR beta libraries. TCRdb itself ran the 5' RACE reads through MiXCR, one entry per CDR3 protein. The sample yields more than 500,000 distinct CDR3 sequences, approximately 5.3% seen once. This sample is part of a study of CD8 T cells in ankylosing spondylitis. Whole-study results and caveats: A TCR beta motif of under 10 highly homologous variants seemed to mark ankylosing spondylitis blood. Earlier authors reported some of these motif variants in reactive arthritis synovial fluid and blood. Researchers report that disease-linked clones proved CD8+ and relatively rare in peripheral blood.

This TCR came from a male donor with ankylosing spondylitis. The sequenced material came from blood, either unsorted or a sorted T cell fraction (not recorded which).

Here the CDR3 DNA reads TGTGCCAGCAGCTTAGCGAAGGGGTACGCTAACTATGGCTACACCTTC. It is translated as CASSLAKGYANYGYTF. The V call is TRBV7-6, the J call TRBJ1-2; D is possibly TRBD1 (5 bases). Deletions cut 0 bases from V and 0 bases from J, with 11 bases between. Germline lookup yields CDR1 SGHVS and CDR2 FNYEAQ. The length of the CDR3 is 16 residues.